The 26 T cell receptor beta chains presented below share a single source sample, sequenced in a study of early T cells in non-severe SARS-CoV-2 infection. TCRdb reprocessed the 5' RACE reads via MiXCR and lists one record per CDR3 protein. This table holds roughly 120,000 distinct CDR3 sequences, around 14% found once. Material: whole blood. All receptors derive from an adult who was a healthcare worker with PCR-confirmed SARS-CoV-2 infection or an uninfected control (not recorded which).

This clonotype was counted only a few times. The chain links TRBV5-4 to TRBJ2-3, with a tentative D call TRBD1 (5 bases). CDR3 length: 14 residues. V gave up 0 bases and J gave up 4 bases, with 9 bases separating them. Germline CDR1 and CDR2: SGHNT and YYREEE (reference sequence). CDR3 in amino acids: CASSLDRSSDTQYF. The CDR3 bases are TGTGCCAGCAGCTTGGACAGGAGCTCAGATACGCAGTATTTT.

This clonotype was counted many times. This sequence joins TRBV7-9 and TRBJ2-5; TRBD1 matches 7 bases. Germline loops: CDR1 SEHNR, CDR2 FQNEAQ (reference sequence). Germline trimming cut 6 bases from V and 1 base from J; bases unmatched to any gene: 5. The CDR3 sequence is 14 residues long. CDR3 in amino acids: CASRPRDSQETQYF. In DNA, the CDR3 is TGTGCCAGCAGACCCCGGGACAGCCAAGAGACCCAGTACTTC.

This clonotype was counted at least ten times. The chain is built from TRBV18 and TRBJ2-1; perhaps TRBD2 as D (6 bases). The V gene's germline CDR1 is KGHSH and CDR2 LQKENI. This CDR3 comprises 15 residues. V lost 4 bases and J 0 bases, leaving 10 bases between the germline ends. The CDR3 is CASSRGVSSYNEQFF. The CDR3 DNA sequence: TGTGCCAGCTCACGGGGGGTAAGCTCCTACAATGAGCAGTTCTTC. The full variable domain, completed using reference TRBV18 and TRBJ2-1, is NAGVMQNPRHLVRRRGQEARLRCSPMKGHSHVYWYRQLPEEGLKFMVYLQKENIIDESGMPKERFSAEFPKEGPSILRIQQVVRGDSAAYFCASSRGVSSYNEQFFGPGTRLTVL.

This clonotype was recorded many times. The chain uses TRBV7-3 and TRBJ1-1; D uncertain. This CDR3 region has 13 residues. The V gene lost 2 bases and the J gene lost 1 base, with 5 bases spanning the gap. CDR1 and CDR2 (germline): SGHTA, FQGTGA. CDR3 amino acids: CASSLSGNTEAFF. The CDR3 nucleotides are TGTGCCAGCAGCTTATCAGGGAACACTGAAGCTTTCTTT.

This CDR3 is CASSEVEDLSYEQYF. CDR3 DNA sequence: TGTGCCAGCAGTGAAGTAGAGGACCTCTCCTACGAGCAGTACTTC. The J gene is TRBJ2-7, the V gene TRBV6-1; unclear D gene. The V end was cut by 1 base, the J end by 0 bases, with 10 bases between. Germline CDR1 reads MNHNS; CDR2 reads SASEGT. This CDR3 has 15 amino acids.

This chain uses TRBV5-1 with TRBJ1-6; D might be TRBD1 (6 bases). V lost 5 bases and J lost 10, with 19 bases in between. The CDR3 is 15 residues long. In germline, CDR1 is SGHRS, CDR2 YFSETQ. The CDR3 loop is CASSPTGPAASPLHF. The CDR3 DNA sequence: TGCGCCAGCAGTCCGACAGGCCCTGCGGCCTCACCCCTCCACTTT.

This chain joins TRBV20-1 and TRBJ2-1, with D perhaps assigned TRBD1 or TRBD2 (6 bases each). CDR3 length: 15 amino acids. V gave up 3 bases and J gave up 8 bases, with 20 bases separating them. Germline CDR1 reads DFQATT; CDR2 reads SNEGSKA (reference sequence). In nucleotides, the CDR3 is TGCAGTGCTAGGGGCGAGGGGGGCCGACTCGATGAGCAGTTCTTC. Residues: CSARGEGGRLDEQFF.

The chain carries TRBV27 and TRBJ1-6, with unresolved D. Trimming pared 7 bases from V and 10 bases from J, leaving 20 bases between. CDR1 MNHEY and CDR2 SMNVEV come from the germline V gene (reference sequence). This CDR3 is built from 15 residues. The CDR3 region is CASTRSGEGRSPLHF. Here the CDR3 DNA reads TGTGCCAGCACTCGAAGTGGGGAAGGACGGTCACCCCTCCACTTT.

This rearrangement joins TRBV11-2 to TRBJ2-2; D may be TRBD2 (5 bases). CDR1 and CDR2 (germline): SGHAT, FQNNGV. Trimming removed 3 bases from V and 7 bases from J, with 12 bases in between. The CDR3 runs 14 residues. CDR3 amino acids: CASSFPGVGGELFF. The CDR3 nucleotides read TGTGCCAGCAGCTTCCCCGGGGTTGGCGGGGAGCTGTTTTTT. The variable domain in full, completed from reference TRBV11-2 and TRBJ2-2, reads EAGVAQSPRYKIIEKRQSVAFWCNPISGHATLYWYQQILGQGPKLLIQFQNNGVVDDSQLPKDRFSAERLKGVDSTLKIQPAKLEDSAVYLCASSFPGVGGELFFGEGSRLTVL.

About this clonotype: Mismatch with germline at one junction end may stem from a read error. The V call is TRBV10-3, the J call TRBJ1-2; D perhaps matches TRBD1 (5 bases). This CDR3 region has 13 residues. Germline CDR1 and CDR2: ENHRY and SYGVKD. The CDR3 protein is CAIKAGTPRITIF. CDR3 DNA: TGTGCCATCAAAGCCGGGACTCCTCGGATTACCATCTTC.

The chain joins TRBV19 to TRBJ1-5, with D maybe TRBD1 (6 bases). The CDR3 has 15 amino acids. The V end was cut by 7 bases, the J end by 8 bases, with 21 bases between. Germline CDR1 and CDR2: LNHDA and SQIVND (reference sequence). The CDR3 region is CASTSRGSPIKPQHF. Here the CDR3 DNA reads TGTGCCAGTACCTCCAGGGGATCTCCAATTAAGCCCCAGCATTTT.

This clonotype was detected only a few times. This sequence joins TRBV20-1 and TRBJ2-1; D not resolved. V was shortened by 1 base and J by 2 bases, with 9 bases between the two germline ends. Germline loops: CDR1 DFQATT, CDR2 SNEGSKA (reference sequence). This CDR3 contains 14 residues. The CDR3 here is CSARAWVPYNEQFF. The CDR3 DNA is TGCAGTGCTAGAGCTTGGGTCCCCTACAATGAGCAGTTCTTC.

This clonotype has a count of ten or more. CDR3 sequence: CASSEDREGGELFF. The CDR3 DNA sequence: TGCGCCAGCAGCGAGGACAGGGAAGGCGGGGAGCTGTTTTTT. The chain employs TRBV5-1 and TRBJ2-2; the match to TRBD1 covers 8 bases. Germline CDR1 reads SGHRS; CDR2 reads YFSETQ. The CDR3 length is 14 residues. The trim removed 4 bases at V and 7 bases at J, leaving 6 bases unmatched.

The CDR3 coding sequence is TGTGCCAGCAGCGTAGGGTCAGGGACGAACACTGAAGCTTTCTTT. Translated: CASSVGSGTNTEAFF. This rearrangement joins TRBV9 to TRBJ1-1; D possibly corresponds to TRBD1 (5 bases). CDR1 is SGDLS and CDR2 is YYNGEE in the germline V gene. V gave up 0 bases and J gave up 1 base, with 10 bases separating them. The CDR3 runs to 15 residues.

This clonotype was seen only once. V gene TRBV30 combines with J gene TRBJ2-1, with D perhaps matching TRBD1 (5 bases). V lost 4 bases and J lost 7, with 17 bases in between. The germline V gene has CDR1 GTSNPN and CDR2 SVGIG (reference sequence). The CDR3 is 14 amino acids. CDR3 sequence: CAWMGQASWNEQFF. As DNA, the CDR3 is TGTGCCTGGATGGGGCAGGCCAGTTGGAATGAGCAGTTCTTC.

This chain connects TRBV6-2 or TRBV6-3 to TRBJ2-1; D is unresolved. The CDR3 has 14 amino acids. The germline gives CDR1 MNHEY, CDR2 SVGEGT. V shed 0 bases and J shed 4 bases, with 7 bases lying between them. In DNA, the CDR3 is TGTGCCAGCAGTTACTCGGTCAGTTACAATGAGCAGTTCTTC. Its translation: CASSYSVSYNEQFF.

This chain joins TRBV7-9 and TRBJ1-2; the match to TRBD1 covers 9 bases. Germline V CDR1 and CDR2: SEHNR, FQNEAQ (reference sequence). V shed 1 base, J shed 7 bases, and the junction held 4 bases outside the gene matches. The CDR3 has 14 amino acids. Here the CDR3 reads CASSLDRGLRGYTF. CDR3 DNA sequence: TGTGCCAGCAGCTTAGACAGGGGGCTTCGTGGCTACACCTTC.

This clonotype was observed a handful of times. The rearrangement joins TRBV2 to TRBJ2-5; D call uncertain. The germline CDR1 and CDR2 sequences are SNHLY and FYNNEI. CDR3 size: 15 residues. Trimming stripped 4 bases from V and 5 bases from J, with 17 bases between. The CDR3 loop is CASSGTVANGETQYF. The CDR3 bases are TGTGCCAGCAGTGGGACGGTCGCCAATGGGGAGACCCAGTACTTC.

This rearrangement joins TRBV12-3 or TRBV12-4 to TRBJ1-5, with D unresolved. CDR3 length: 16 amino acids. V lost 2 bases, J lost 0 bases, and 11 bases lay in between. The DNA of the CDR3 is TGTGCCAGCAGTTTAAACCGTCAAGTTAGCAATCAGCCCCAGCATTTT. It yields the protein CASSLNRQVSNQPQHF.

The chain carries TRBV7-8 and TRBJ1-1; D unclear. The germline gives CDR1 SGHVS, CDR2 FQNEAQ. V lost 7 bases and J 0 bases, leaving 15 bases between the germline ends. The CDR3 is made up of 15 amino acids. The DNA for the CDR3 is TGTGCCAGCACCCTTACGGCGAATCTGAACACTGAAGCTTTCTTT. Its protein product is CASTLTANLNTEAFF.

The chain recombines TRBV11-2 with TRBJ1-1, with 9 bases lining up with TRBD1. The CDR3 contains 14 residues. The V gene's germline CDR1 is SGHAT and CDR2 FQNNGV. With 5 bases clipped from V and 5 bases from J, the junction kept 6 bases outside the gene matches. The CDR3 protein is CASSRTTGGTEAFF. The CDR3 DNA sequence: TGTGCCAGCAGCCGTACGACAGGGGGAACTGAAGCTTTCTTT.

The DNA of the CDR3 is TGCGCCAGCACAGACAGACCTGGGGCCAACGTCCTGACTTTC. Translation: CASTDRPGANVLTF. V gene TRBV4-1 combines with J gene TRBJ2-6; possibly TRBD1 for D (5 bases). This CDR3 is built from 14 residues. Trimming pared 7 bases from V and 2 bases from J, leaving 9 bases between. CDR1 is MGHRA and CDR2 is YSYEKL in the germline V gene.

The CDR3 DNA reads TGTGCCAGCTCCCCTACCGGGGGGGGCCCCGATGAGCAGTTCTTC. Amino acid sequence: CASSPTGGGPDEQFF. V gene TRBV18 combines with J gene TRBJ2-1; TRBD2 agrees at 8 bases. V lost 6 bases, J lost 8 bases, and 12 bases stayed unmatched. Germline lookup yields CDR1 KGHSH and CDR2 LQKENI. This CDR3 spans 15 amino acids.

This clonotype was counted between two and nine times. The chain links TRBV4-1 to TRBJ1-5; no clear D gene. The V end was cut by 4 bases, the J end by 5 bases, with 9 bases between. This CDR3 spans 13 amino acids. The germline V gene has CDR1 MGHRA and CDR2 YSYEKL. DNA of the CDR3: TGCGCCAGCAGCCGGGCAGAAGATCAGCCCCAGCATTTT. Translated, it gives CASSRAEDQPQHF.

CDR3 coding DNA: TGTGCCAGCATGGTAACGGCGAACCTTGAAGCTTTCTTT. It translates to CASMVTANLEAFF. The chain uses TRBV12-3 or TRBV12-4 and TRBJ1-1; D is unclear. V gave up 7 bases and J gave up 7 bases, with 16 bases separating them. The CDR3 length is 13 residues.

In its sample, this clonotype was seen a few times. The chain has TRBV9 and TRBJ1-2; possible D gene TRBD1, 6 bases. The CDR3 runs 14 residues. Trimming cost V 0 bases and J 3 bases, with 9 bases left between them. Germline lookup yields CDR1 SGDLS and CDR2 YYNGEE. CDR3 sequence reads: CASSVDPGDYGYTF. CDR3 in DNA: TGTGCCAGCAGCGTAGATCCAGGGGACTATGGCTACACCTTC.